This note documents a single TCR beta chain sequence. The data stem from a study of blood T cell repertoires in COVID-19. Study-wide background: Acute-phase and convalescent COVID-19 samples originated in the United States, Italy and Spain. From T cells, B-cell-depleted T cells, or PBMCs came the material, which was cDNA or gDNA.

Study processing details: Amplified reference gene primers provided the basis for estimating nucleated cell counts. Repertoires were generated with immunoSEQ multiplex PCR, while TCRdb's copy carries only in-frame clones and drops some. The DNA gave D and trimming, while V, J and clone size come from that table. The sample includes about 34,000 clones, 70% to 80% of them seen just once. The trim removed 8 bases at V and 5 bases at J, leaving 7 bases unmatched. Germline assignment: CDR1 LGHDT and CDR2 YNNKEL (reference sequence). This CDR3 spans 13 amino acids. Sample: peripheral blood. This TCR was sampled from a human donor in a cohort sampled during active COVID-19. The gene calls are TRBV3-1 (or the pseudogene TRBV3-2) and TRBJ2-5, with 8 bases aligning to TRBD2. The CDR3 spells CASRPGGLETQYF. CDR3 sequence (DNA): TGTGCCAGCCGACCGGGGGGGTTGGAGACCCAGTACTTC.